Below, 9 T cell receptor beta chains from the same sample are listed, as sequenced in a study of a mutant IDH1 vaccine in newly diagnosed glioma. Regarding time point: baseline, week 1 (first vaccination visit). Treatment reported: pre-vaccination baseline after standard-of-care therapy. Measured with immunoSEQ multiplex PCR; TCRdb has only the in-frame clones, and not every one. The repertoire consists of around 50,000 clones, with about nine tenths occurring once and the leading ten covering approximately 2.5%. Material: PBMCs, obtained from a glioma patient treated with radiotherapy, temozolomide or both. These receptors were taken from a man aged 35 to 55 with glioma.

The CDR3: CASRKGTGGLAGANVLTF. The DNA of the CDR3 is TGTGCCAGCAGAAAAGGGACAGGGGGTCTTGCTGGGGCCAACGTCCTGACTTTC. This rearrangement joins TRBV28 to TRBJ2-6, with 11 bases aligning to TRBD1. The CDR3 spans 18 residues. Per the germline V gene, CDR1 is MDHEN and CDR2 is SYDVKM. V lost 6 bases and J lost 2; bases outside the gene matches: 9.

This clone was picked up one time. J is TRBJ1-5 and V is TRBV4-2; tentative D call: TRBD1 (6 bases). The CDR3 is 14 amino acids. Per germline, CDR1 LGHNA and CDR2 YNFKEQ. V lost 3 bases to trimming and J lost 5 bases, with 11 bases between them. In nucleotides, the CDR3 is TGTGCCAGCAGCCAGGCCAGGGGCGATCAGCCCCAGCATTTT. The encoded protein is CASSQARGDQPQHF.

This clone was found a few times. The J gene is TRBJ2-1, the V gene TRBV7-9; 8 bases are shared with TRBD2. V was pared by 1 base and J by 15 bases, with 5 bases of the junction left unmatched. Looked up from germline, CDR1 is SEHNR and CDR2 is FQNEAQ (reference sequence). The CDR3 is 12 residues long. CDR3 amino acids: CASSLEGRGGFF. CDR3 in DNA: TGTGCCAGCAGCTTAGAAGGCCGGGGGGGGTTCTTC.

This chain links TRBV5-1 with TRBJ2-7; 7 bases align to TRBD1. The CDR3 covers 13 residues. Germline loops: CDR1 SGHRS, CDR2 YFSETQ. Germline trimming cut 4 bases from V and 1 base from J; bases unmatched to any gene: 2. This CDR3 is CASSKGQSYEQYF. DNA for the CDR3: TGCGCCAGCAGCAAGGGACAGTCCTACGAGCAGTACTTC.

V usage is TRBV4-2 and J usage is TRBJ2-7; D may be TRBD2 (7 bases). V was cut by 6 bases and J by 6 bases, with 15 bases left in between. Germline assignment: CDR1 LGHNA and CDR2 YNFKEQ. There are 13 residues in the CDR3. The CDR3 sequence is CASRRGGIGEQYF. The CDR3 coding sequence is TGTGCCAGCAGGAGGGGGGGGATCGGCGAGCAGTACTTC.

This chain links TRBV5-4 with TRBJ1-4; 11 bases agree with TRBD1. V was pared by 0 bases and J by 7 bases, with 2 bases of the junction left unmatched. Germline CDR1 and CDR2: SGHNT and YYREEE (reference sequence). The CDR3 runs to 15 residues. CDR3 residues: CASSLAGTGGEKLFF. DNA for the CDR3: TGTGCCAGCAGCTTGGCGGGGACAGGGGGTGAAAAACTGTTTTTT.

J is TRBJ2-7 and V is TRBV6-1; D may be TRBD2 (5 bases). CDR1 MNHNS and CDR2 SASEGT come from the germline V gene. The CDR3 length is 14 residues. Between the trimmed V and J ends, which lost 7 bases and 3 bases, there was a span of 16 bases. CDR3 sequence reads: CASKPLGRGYEQYF. CDR3 sequence (DNA): TGTGCCAGCAAACCCCTTGGACGGGGCTACGAGCAGTACTTC.

The chain employs TRBV5-1 and TRBJ1-4, with 8 bases that match TRBD1. The J segment lost 6 bases and the V segment lost 2 bases, leaving 3 bases of the junction unmatched. Germline V gives CDR1 SGHRS, CDR2 YFSETQ. CDR3 length: 14 amino acids. DNA for the CDR3: TGCGCCAGCAGCTTCCAGGGGGCCTATGAAAAACTGTTTTTT. Its translation is CASSFQGAYEKLFF.

The chain joins TRBV9 to TRBJ2-1; TRBD1 matches at 9 bases. Germline CDR1 is SGDLS and CDR2 is YYNGEE. This CDR3 comprises 17 residues. Trimming removed 2 bases from V and 1 base from J; junction bases left unmatched: 7. The CDR3 protein is CASSVLTGTGSYNEQFF. CDR3 sequence (DNA): TGTGCCAGCAGCGTCCTGACCGGGACAGGGTCCTACAATGAGCAGTTCTTC.